The next 18 T cell receptor beta chains were all read from a single sample in a study of T cell responses to AZD1222 COVID-19 vaccine. Libraries were prepared by immunoSEQ multiplex PCR; TCRdb keeps only in-frame clonotypes and omits some of them. The table shows over 150,000 clones, with 88% occurring only once. Sequenced here: peripheral blood, sampled on day 0 of AZD1222 vaccination. The origin of the receptors is an adult in good health.

This clone was seen a single time. The CDR3 bases are TGTGCCAGCAGCCGCGGGACAGGGCGGGGCGGGGGCTATGGCTACACCTTC. This encodes CASSRGTGRGGGYGYTF. The chain uses TRBV3-1 (or the pseudogene TRBV3-2) and TRBJ1-2, with TRBD1 matching over 9 bases. J was trimmed by 4 bases and V by 4 bases; bases with no gene match: 13. In germline, CDR1 is LGHDT, CDR2 YNNKEL (reference sequence). This CDR3 is built from 17 residues.

The chain is built from TRBV11-3 and TRBJ2-2, with 7 positions matching TRBD1. Germline values: CDR1 SGHNT, CDR2 YENEEA. J gave up 7 bases and V 4 bases, and 15 bases lay outside the gene matches. The CDR3 is made up of 17 amino acids. CDR3 in amino acids: CASSSGTEVAQVGELFF. The CDR3 region has the DNA TGTGCCAGCAGCTCGGGGACAGAGGTGGCCCAGGTCGGGGAGCTGTTTTTT.

J is TRBJ2-1 and V is TRBV28, with D possibly TRBD2 on 6 matching bases. CDR1 is MDHEN, CDR2 SYDVKM, per germline. Deletions cut 8 bases from V and 10 bases from J, with 12 bases between. There are 11 residues in the CDR3. The chain's CDR3 is CASRRVLEQFF. The DNA for the CDR3 is TGTGCCAGCCGGAGGGTATTGGAGCAGTTCTTC.

The chain uses TRBV7-8 and TRBJ1-3, with D perhaps TRBD1 (6 bases). V was cut by 4 bases and J by 11 bases, with 18 bases left in between. Germline V gene sequence: CDR1 SGHVS, CDR2 FQNEAQ. CDR3 length: 14 amino acids. The CDR3 region has the DNA TGTGCCAGCAGCTCCGGGACATCCGAGGCCCCCATATATTTT. Translated: CASSSGTSEAPIYF.

The chain joins TRBV7-6 to TRBJ2-2; 8 bases agree with TRBD1. Germline CDR1 reads SGHVS; CDR2 reads FNYEAQ. Germline trimming cut 4 bases from V and 7 bases from J; bases unmatched to any gene: 8. The CDR3 contains 15 residues. The CDR3 nucleotides read TGTGCCAGCAGCTCAAGTCAGGGGGCCGGCGGGGAGCTGTTTTTT. Translated: CASSSSQGAGGELFF. The whole variable domain, filled in from reference TRBV7-6 and TRBJ2-2, reads GAGVSQSPRYKVTKRGQDVALRCDPISGHVSLYWYRQALGQGPEFLTYFNYEAQQDKSGLPNDRFSAERPEGSISTLTIQRTEQRDSAMYRCASSSSQGAGGELFFGEGSRLTVL.

The gene calls are TRBV7-8 and TRBJ1-5, with 11 bases identical to TRBD1. The CDR3 is 14 amino acids. Per germline, CDR1 SGHVS and CDR2 FQNEAQ. The V gene end was trimmed by 5 bases and the J gene end by 6 bases; junction bases not matched to a gene: 3. The CDR3 loop reads CASSQDRGPQPQHF. For the CDR3, the DNA is TGTGCCAGCAGCCAGGACAGGGGGCCTCAGCCCCAGCATTTT. Filled out from reference TRBV7-8 and TRBJ1-5, the complete variable domain reads GAGVSQSPRYKVAKRGQDVALRCDPISGHVSLFWYQQALGQGPEFLTYFQNEAQLDKSGLPSDRFFAERPEGSVSTLKIQRTQQEDSAVYLCASSQDRGPQPQHFGDGTRLSIL.

The genes are TRBV29-1 and TRBJ1-5; D is ambiguous. Germline CDR1 is SQVTM and CDR2 is ANQGSEA. Trimming cost V 4 bases and J 4 bases, with 11 bases left between them. The CDR3 length is 13 residues. CDR3 sequence (DNA): TGCAGCGTTGCGAGCAGTCCGAATCAGCCCCAGCATTTT. Translating gives CSVASSPNQPQHF.

This clone has just one count. The chain carries TRBV3-1 (or the pseudogene TRBV3-2) and TRBJ1-1; TRBD1 matches at 7 bases. The CDR3 is 13 residues long. Per the germline V gene, CDR1 is LGHDT and CDR2 is YNNKEL (reference sequence). V lost 2 bases and J lost 12; bases outside the gene matches: 9. CDR3 in DNA: TGTGCCAGCAGCCAACTTGCCTCACAGGGGACTTTCTTT. It is translated as CASSQLASQGTFF.

CDR3 DNA: TGTGCCACCAGTGGGGGGGTTTGGGAGACCCAGTACTTC. This translates into CATSGGVWETQYF. The chain uses TRBV24-1 and TRBJ2-5, with D tentatively TRBD2 (6 bases). The CDR3 extends over 13 amino acids. Germline CDR1 reads KGHDR; CDR2 reads SFDVKD. Deletions cut 5 bases from V and 5 bases from J, with 11 bases between.

This clone showed up just a few times. CDR3 sequence reads: CASSPGTPYEQYF. DNA of the CDR3: TGTGCCAGCAGCCCGGGGACGCCCTACGAGCAGTACTTC. J is TRBJ2-7 and V is TRBV14; D tentatively reads TRBD1 or TRBD2 (5 bases each). Germline V gene sequence: CDR1 SGHDN, CDR2 FVKESK. The CDR3 has 13 amino acids. Trimming pared 4 bases from V and 2 bases from J, leaving 9 bases between.

The gene calls are TRBV4-1 and TRBJ1-1, with D possibly matching TRBD1 (5 bases). The V and J ends lost 0 bases and 5 bases respectively, with 10 bases between them. Germline V gene lookup returns CDR1 MGHRA and CDR2 YSYEKL. CDR3 length: 14 residues. Here the CDR3 DNA reads TGCGCCAGCAGCCAAGATTCCGGGGGGACTGAAGCTTTCTTT. As protein: CASSQDSGGTEAFF.

The CDR3 reads CASSLALDHRGEQYF. DNA of the CDR3: TGTGCCAGCAGCTTGGCCTTAGACCACAGGGGCGAGCAGTACTTC. The V call is TRBV5-4, the J call TRBJ2-7; 7 bases are shared with TRBD1. Germline assignment: CDR1 SGHNT and CDR2 YYREEE (reference sequence). J was trimmed by 6 bases and V by 0 bases; bases with no gene match: 9. There are 15 residues in the CDR3.

The chain has TRBV5-1 and TRBJ2-3, with a weak D call TRBD1 (6 bases). The CDR3 totals 18 residues. With 5 bases removed from V and 0 bases from J, the gap between germline ends came to 22 bases. CDR1 and CDR2 from the germline V gene are SGHRS and YFSETQ. The CDR3 sequence is CASRPILYRALSTDTQYF. CDR3 bases: TGCGCCAGCAGACCGATCCTCTACAGGGCCCTTAGCACAGATACGCAGTATTTT.

This clone has just a few counts. V gene TRBV7-9 combines with J gene TRBJ2-5; D tentatively fits TRBD1 or TRBD2 (5 bases each). The CDR3 spans 15 residues. Trimming shortened V by 2 bases and J by 5 bases, and 15 bases separated the two germline ends. CDR1 and CDR2 from the germline V gene are SEHNR and FQNEAQ (reference sequence). CDR3 loop: CASSLNSGTVETQYF. Here the CDR3 DNA reads TGTGCCAGCAGCTTAAACTCAGGGACGGTGGAGACCCAGTACTTC.

This clone was counted once. V and J are TRBV7-9 and TRBJ1-4; D ambiguous. In germline, CDR1 is SEHNR, CDR2 FQNEAQ (reference sequence). The CDR3 runs 15 residues. Deletions cut 4 bases from V and 0 bases from J, with 9 bases between. The CDR3 sequence: CASSSGGTTNEKLFF. The CDR3 bases are TGTGCCAGCAGCTCCGGAGGTACAACTAATGAAAAACTGTTTTTT.

The genes are TRBV11-2 and TRBJ2-6, with D tentatively TRBD1 (7 bases). The V end lost 3 bases, the J end lost 0 bases, and 12 bases lay between the germline ends. The CDR3 is 17 amino acids. Germline CDR1 is SGHAT and CDR2 is FQNNGV. Here the CDR3 reads CASSFRGDSSGANVLTF. As DNA, the CDR3 is TGTGCCAGCAGCTTCAGGGGGGACAGCTCTGGGGCCAACGTCCTGACTTTC.

The chain joins TRBV15 to TRBJ1-4; TRBD1 agrees at 8 bases. CDR1 LNHNV and CDR2 YYDKDF come from the germline V gene (reference sequence). The J segment lost 8 bases and the V segment lost 1 base, leaving 6 bases of the junction unmatched. CDR3 length equals 15 residues. CDR3 residues: CATSRAPTGVEKLFF. CDR3 nucleotides: TGTGCCACCAGCAGAGCGCCGACAGGGGTCGAAAAACTGTTTTTT.

The V and J genes are TRBV27 and TRBJ1-4; no clear D gene. Germline CDR1 reads MNHEY; CDR2 reads SMNVEV (reference sequence). Trimming cost V 4 bases and J 2 bases, with 5 bases left between them. This CDR3 is built from 13 residues. The CDR3 DNA follows: TGTGCCAGCAGTTATCAGACTAATGAAAAACTGTTTTTT. Its translation: CASSYQTNEKLFF.